The rows below give T cell receptor beta chains drawn from one sample of a study of shared clonotypes between healthy human individuals. The method was immunoSEQ multiplex PCR; TCRdb's version includes in-frame clones alone and lacks a portion of them. This table holds 2.3 million or so clones, 80% to 95% found once. Sequencing used naive CD4+ T cells from PBMCs. The receptors shown here come from a man aged 18 to 29 in good health. Some clones in this sample may be carry-over from other donors' samples. Each CDR3 is given with its conserved first and last residue. Fields, in order: J gene, D gene, clone size, V gene, CDR3 DNA, CDR3 protein. The D gene is left open where the match is weak. Where a row states a size, it is once, few, many or the class of an expanded clone; other rows omit it.

TRBJ2-3	.	.	TRBV30	TGTGCCTGGAGTATAGGACAGACAGATACGCAGTATTTT	CAWSIGQTDTQYF
TRBJ2-1	.	.	TRBV9	TGTGCCAGCAGCGTATTGACCGGGGGAGGAGGTAGTGAGCAGTTCTTC	CASSVLTGGGGSEQFF
TRBJ1-5	.	.	TRBV4-3	TGCGCCAGCAGCCCAAGTATGGGTGGCAATCAGCCCCAGCATTTT	CASSPSMGGNQPQHF
TRBJ2-3	.	.	TRBV9	TGTGCCAGCAGCGTAGTGCGAGCGTCTAGCACAGATACGCAGTATTTT	CASSVVRASSTDTQYF
TRBJ2-3	.	.	TRBV5-1	TGCGCCAGCACGCGGACCGGAGGAGAAGATACGCAGTATTTT	CASTRTGGEDTQYF
TRBJ2-3	.	.	TRBV7-6	TGTGCCAGCAGCTTACTAGCGACTACTAGCACAGATACGCAGTATTTT	CASSLLATTSTDTQYF
TRBJ1-5	.	.	TRBV7-9	TGTGCCAGCAGCTTCCAGGAAGATCAGCCCCAGCATTTT	CASSFQEDQPQHF
TRBJ1-1	.	.	TRBV27	TGTGCCAGCAGTTTATCACGGCTGAACACTGAAGCTTTCTTT	CASSLSRLNTEAFF
TRBJ1-2	TRBD1	once	TRBV10-2	TGCGCCAGCGGGGAGCAAGACAGGGGGCGTCGGGGCTACACCTTC	CASGEQDRGRRGYTF
TRBJ2-1	TRBD2	.	TRBV19	TGTGCCAGTAGTACGTCTAGCGGGAGAAGCTACAATGAGCAGTTCTTC	CASSTSSGRSYNEQFF
TRBJ2-7	.	.	TRBV11-3	TGTGCCAGCAGCTTGACATTACAGGCGAACGAGCAGTACTTC	CASSLTLQANEQYF
TRBJ1-2	TRBD1	few	TRBV5-4	TGTGCCAGCAGGGGGGCACCCGGGACAGGGGAAAACTATGGCTACACCTTC	CASRGAPGTGENYGYTF
TRBJ1-3	.	.	TRBV7-9	TGTGCCAGCACCCCAAGGGGAGATTATGGAAACACCATATATTTT	CASTPRGDYGNTIYF
TRBJ2-7	.	.	TRBV7-6	TGTGCCAGCAGCCGGGGAACAGAGGGTGACGAGCAGTACTTC	CASSRGTEGDEQYF
TRBJ2-7	.	.	TRBV28	TGTGCCAGCAGTGATTCAGGGTATCCGTACTTC	CASSDSGYPYF
TRBJ1-6	TRBD1	.	TRBV28	TGTGCCAGCAGTAGACAGGGGAGTAATTCACCCCTCCACTTT	CASSRQGSNSPLHF
TRBJ1-1	TRBD1	few	TRBV11-2	TGTGCCAGCAGCTCGACAGGGGTTGAAGCTTTCTTT	CASSSTGVEAFF
TRBJ2-3	.	.	TRBV6-5	TGTGCCAGCAGTTACCATAGCACAGATACGCAGTATTTT	CASSYHSTDTQYF
TRBJ2-6	.	.	TRBV7-2	TGTGCCAGCAGCTTAGGCTTTGCAAGGATGAGCTCTGGGGCCAACGTCCTGACTTTC	CASSLGFARMSSGANVLTF
TRBJ2-1	TRBD1	.	TRBV19	TGTGCCAGTAGTATCCGGGGACCGGGACAGGGGATCAATGAGCAGTTCTTC	CASSIRGPGQGINEQFF
TRBJ2-7	TRBD1	.	TRBV5-1	TGCGCCAGCAGCACGGGGTCAGGGGGAGACCTCTACGAGCAGTACTTC	CASSTGSGGDLYEQYF
TRBJ1-5	.	.	TRBV12-5	TGTGCTAGTGCAGTGGACAATCAGCCCCAGCATTTT	CASAVDNQPQHF
TRBJ2-3	.	.	TRBV7-2	TGTGCCAGCAGCTTGCTGGGCCCCCCCACAGATACGCAGTATTTT	CASSLLGPPTDTQYF
TRBJ2-7	.	.	TRBV6-5	TGTGCCAGCAGTTACTCGTTGGCTTTCTCCTACGAGCAGTACTTC	CASSYSLAFSYEQYF
TRBJ1-2	.	.	TRBV20-1	TGCAGTGCTAGAGATCTGCTTGGCTACACCTTC	CSARDLLGYTF
TRBJ2-3	TRBD1	.	TRBV28	TGTGCCAGCAGCCGGACAGGGTCAGATACGCAGTATTTT	CASSRTGSDTQYF